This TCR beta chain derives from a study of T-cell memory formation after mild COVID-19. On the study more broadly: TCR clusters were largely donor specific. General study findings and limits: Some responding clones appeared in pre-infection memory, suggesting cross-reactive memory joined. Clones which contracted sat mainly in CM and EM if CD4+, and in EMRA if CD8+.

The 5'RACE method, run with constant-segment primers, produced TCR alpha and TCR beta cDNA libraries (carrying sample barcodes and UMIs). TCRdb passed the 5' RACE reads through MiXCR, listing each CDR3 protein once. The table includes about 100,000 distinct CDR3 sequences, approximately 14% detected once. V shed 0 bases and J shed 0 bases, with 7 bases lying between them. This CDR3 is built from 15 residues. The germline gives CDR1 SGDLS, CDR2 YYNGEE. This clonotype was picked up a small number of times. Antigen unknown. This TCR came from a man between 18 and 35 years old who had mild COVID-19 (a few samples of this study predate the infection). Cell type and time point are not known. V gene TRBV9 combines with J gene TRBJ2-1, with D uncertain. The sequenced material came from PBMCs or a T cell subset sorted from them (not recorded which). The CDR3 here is CASSVVLASYNEQFF. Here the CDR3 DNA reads TGTGCCAGCAGCGTAGTTCTGGCCTCCTACAATGAGCAGTTCTTC.